This T cell receptor beta chain was sequenced during a study of blood T cell repertoires in COVID-19. At the level of the study: COVID-19 samples collected from the United States, Italy and Spain covered acute and convalescent phases. T cells, B-cell-depleted T cells, or PBMCs provided the cDNA or gDNA that served as material.

Original processing methods: The assay estimated nucleated cells by amplifying reference gene primers. Assay used: immunoSEQ multiplex PCR; TCRdb lists only in-frame clones, some missing. For V, J and clone size, that table is used; D and trimming come from the DNA. The table records under 250,000 clones, over 70% of them present only once. Sequenced sample: peripheral blood. This TCR was recovered from a man aged 35 to 55 with active or convalescent COVID-19.

The CDR3 sequence is CASRAPGLGGQPQHF. CDR3 nucleotide sequence: TGTGCCAGCAGGGCCCCGGGCCTCGGGGGGCAGCCCCAGCATTTT. The genes are TRBV2 and TRBJ1-5; D is possibly TRBD1 (5 bases). Trimming removed 6 bases at V and 7 bases at J, with 19 bases between. The CDR3 spans 15 residues. From germline, CDR1 is SNHLY and CDR2 FYNNEI. Looking up the rest from reference TRBV2 and TRBJ1-5 gives the full variable domain: EPEVTQTPSHQVTQMGQEVILRCVPISNHLYFYWYRQILGQKVEFLVSFYNNEISEKSEIFDDQFSVERPDGSNFTLKIRSTKLEDSAMYFCASRAPGLGGQPQHFGDGTRLSIL.